The rows below give T cell receptor beta chains drawn from one sample of a study of regulatory T cells in long-lasting Graves disease. TCRdb fed the multiplex PCR reads into MiXCR, producing one record per CDR3 protein. Here the sample spans hundreds of thousands of distinct CDR3 sequences, roughly 15% being singletons. The data also belong to a second study, concerning T cells in Graves' hyperthyroidism and ophthalmopathy.

The sample was peripheral blood mononuclear cells (PBMCs), taken at new diagnosis, from a patient treated with antithyroid drugs. These receptors came from a woman in her thirties with Graves disease. The conserved cysteine and the conserved F or W are not part of the CDR3 here.

>TRBV20-1|TRBJ1-6
STGFYNSPLH
>TRBV7-3|TRBJ2-3
ASSSQGAGIGGDTQY
>TRBV19|TRBJ1-2
ASSWTSLPYGYT
>TRBV19|TRBJ2-1
ASSILRNEQF
>TRBV5-1|TRBJ2-7
ASSPGDRGQGEQY
>TRBV28|TRBJ2-1
ASSSIDEGFYNEQF
>TRBV6-1|TRBJ1-2
ASSEGGTGGIYGYT
>TRBV28|TRBJ2-3
ASRAGAEATQY
>TRBV28|TRBJ2-7
ASTKNAGRKREQY
>TRBV6-1|TRBJ2-5
ASSYAGGVETQY
>TRBV10-3|TRBJ1-5
AIRGQYDQPQH
>TRBV11-2|TRBJ2-2
ASSHGHVGSGELF
>TRBV20-1|TRBJ2-3
SARGREAWAQY
>TRBV27|TRBJ2-7
AREVPKPPSIGQY
>TRBV6-1|TRBJ2-3
ASSDRGLAANSDTQY
>TRBV2|TRBJ1-1
ASRATDMNTEAF
>TRBV6-9|TRBJ2-7
ASSYREDTYEQY
>TRBV4-1|TRBJ2-1
ASSQAAGVEQF
>TRBV7-3|TRBJ1-1
ASSEAPTVTEAF
>TRBV5-6|TRBJ1-5
ASSADRGGNQPQH